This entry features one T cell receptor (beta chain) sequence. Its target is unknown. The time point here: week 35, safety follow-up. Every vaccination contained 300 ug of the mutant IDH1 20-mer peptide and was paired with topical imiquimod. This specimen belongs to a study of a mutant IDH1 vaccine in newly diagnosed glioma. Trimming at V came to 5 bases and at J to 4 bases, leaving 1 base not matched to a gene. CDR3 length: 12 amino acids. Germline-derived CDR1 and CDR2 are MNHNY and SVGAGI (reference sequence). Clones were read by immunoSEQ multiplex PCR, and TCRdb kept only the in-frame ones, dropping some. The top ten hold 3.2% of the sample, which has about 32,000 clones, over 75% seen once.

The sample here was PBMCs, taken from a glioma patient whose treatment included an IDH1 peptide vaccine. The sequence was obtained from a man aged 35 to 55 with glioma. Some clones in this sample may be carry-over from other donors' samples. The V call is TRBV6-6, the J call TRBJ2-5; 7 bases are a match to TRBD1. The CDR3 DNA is TGTGCCAGCAGTAGGGACAGAGAGACCCAGTACTTC. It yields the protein CASSRDRETQYF.